This TCR beta chain stems from a study of T cells after yellow fever vaccination. As for the study in general: The SMART-Seq v4 Ultra Low Input method served to prepare the low-cell-number fractions.

The study made its TCR cDNA through 5'RACE template switching. That step introduced a universal primer site along with UMIs. Using its own MiXCR run on the 5' RACE reads, TCRdb lists one record per CDR3 protein. Among around 600,000 distinct CDR3 sequences listed, roughly 12% were seen once. This CDR3 spans 14 amino acids. The trim removed 6 bases at V and 4 bases at J, leaving 7 bases unmatched. The chain has TRBV12-3 or TRBV12-4 and TRBJ2-5; 8 bases are a match to TRBD1. This TCR derives from a man in his thirties or forties who received the YFV17D yellow fever vaccine. The sample in question was PBMCs, obtained on the day of the yellow fever booster vaccination. CDR3 region: CASSHGQGRETQYF. Here the CDR3 DNA reads TGTGCCAGCAGCCACGGACAGGGTAGAGAGACCCAGTACTTC.